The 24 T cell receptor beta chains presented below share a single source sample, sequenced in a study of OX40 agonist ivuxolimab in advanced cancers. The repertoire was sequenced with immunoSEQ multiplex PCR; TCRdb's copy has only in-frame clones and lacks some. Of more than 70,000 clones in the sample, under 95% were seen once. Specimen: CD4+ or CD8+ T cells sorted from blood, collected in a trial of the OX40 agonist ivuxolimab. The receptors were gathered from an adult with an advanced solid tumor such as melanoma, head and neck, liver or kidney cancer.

The CDR3 spells CASSYREAGYGYTF. CDR3 DNA: TGCGCCAGCAGCTACAGGGAGGCGGGCTATGGCTACACCTTC. The chain uses TRBV5-1 and TRBJ1-2, with D possibly TRBD1 on 6 matching bases. This CDR3 region has 14 residues. Germline-derived CDR1 and CDR2 are SGHRS and YFSETQ. V was trimmed by 3 bases and J by 4 bases, leaving 13 bases between them.

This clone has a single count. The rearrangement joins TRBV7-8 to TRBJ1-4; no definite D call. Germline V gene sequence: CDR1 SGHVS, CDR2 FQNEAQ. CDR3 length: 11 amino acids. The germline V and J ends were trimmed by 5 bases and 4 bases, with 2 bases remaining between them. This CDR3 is CASSVNEKLFF. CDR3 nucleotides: TGTGCCAGCAGCGTTAATGAAAAACTGTTTTTT.

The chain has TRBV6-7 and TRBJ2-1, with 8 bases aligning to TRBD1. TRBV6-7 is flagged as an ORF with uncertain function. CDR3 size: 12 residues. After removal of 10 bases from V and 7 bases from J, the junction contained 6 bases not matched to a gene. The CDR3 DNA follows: TGTGCCAACCTGGACAGGGCGAATGAGCAGTTCTTC. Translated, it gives CANLDRANEQFF.

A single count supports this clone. CDR3 protein: CASSQGLAGFEQFF. The DNA of the CDR3 is TGCGCCAGCAGCCAAGGACTAGCGGGGTTTGAGCAGTTCTTC. J is TRBJ2-1 and V is TRBV4-3, with 11 bases matching TRBD2. Losses at the gene ends were 1 base for V and 9 bases for J; bases not matched to a gene: 2. Per the germline V gene, CDR1 is LGHNA and CDR2 is YSLEER. The CDR3 sequence is 14 residues long.

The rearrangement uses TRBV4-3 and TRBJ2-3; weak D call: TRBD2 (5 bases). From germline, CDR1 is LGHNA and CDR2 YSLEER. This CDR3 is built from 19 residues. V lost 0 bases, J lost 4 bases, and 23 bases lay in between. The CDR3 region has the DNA TGCGCCAGCAGCCAAGAATCGGAACTAGTCCGGGTCGGGCCAGATACGCAGTATTTT. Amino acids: CASSQESELVRVGPDTQYF.

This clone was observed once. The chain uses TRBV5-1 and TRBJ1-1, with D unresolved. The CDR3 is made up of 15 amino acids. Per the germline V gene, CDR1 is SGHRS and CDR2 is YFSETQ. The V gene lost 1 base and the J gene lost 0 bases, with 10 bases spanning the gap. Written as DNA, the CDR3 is TGCGCCAGCAGCTTGCATACGGGCCTGAACACTGAAGCTTTCTTT. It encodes CASSLHTGLNTEAFF.

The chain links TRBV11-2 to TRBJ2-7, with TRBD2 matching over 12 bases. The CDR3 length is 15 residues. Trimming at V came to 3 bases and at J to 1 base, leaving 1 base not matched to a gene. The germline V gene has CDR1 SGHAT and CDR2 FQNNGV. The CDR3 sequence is CASSFGLAGSYEQYF. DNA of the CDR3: TGTGCCAGCAGCTTTGGACTAGCGGGATCCTACGAGCAGTACTTC.

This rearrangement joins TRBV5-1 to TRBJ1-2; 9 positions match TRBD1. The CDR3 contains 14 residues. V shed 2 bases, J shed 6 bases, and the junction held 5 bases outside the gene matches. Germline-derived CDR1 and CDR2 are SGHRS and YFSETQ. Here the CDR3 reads CASSFRDRDHGYTF. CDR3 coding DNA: TGCGCCAGCAGCTTCCGGGACAGGGACCATGGCTACACCTTC.

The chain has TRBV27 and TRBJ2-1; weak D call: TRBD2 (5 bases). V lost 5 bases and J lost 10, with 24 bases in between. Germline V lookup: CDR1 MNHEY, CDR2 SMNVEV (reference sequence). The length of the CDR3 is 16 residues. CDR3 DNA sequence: TGTGCCAGCAGTCGTCTTACCTCGCGGGCGCTGTTAGAGCAGTTCTTC. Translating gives CASSRLTSRALLEQFF.

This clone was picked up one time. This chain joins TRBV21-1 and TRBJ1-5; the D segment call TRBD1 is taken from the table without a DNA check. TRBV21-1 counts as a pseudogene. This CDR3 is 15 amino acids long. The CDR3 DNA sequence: TGTGCCAGCAGCAAAGGCCGGACAGGTGATCAGCCCCAGCATTTT. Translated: CASSKGRTGDQPQHF.

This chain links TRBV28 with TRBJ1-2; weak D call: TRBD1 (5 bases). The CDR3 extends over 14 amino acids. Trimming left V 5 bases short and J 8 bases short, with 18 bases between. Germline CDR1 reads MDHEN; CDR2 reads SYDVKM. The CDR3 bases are TGTGCCAGCAGTGGAGACAGCCGCCCAGGGGGCTACACCTTC. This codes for CASSGDSRPGGYTF.

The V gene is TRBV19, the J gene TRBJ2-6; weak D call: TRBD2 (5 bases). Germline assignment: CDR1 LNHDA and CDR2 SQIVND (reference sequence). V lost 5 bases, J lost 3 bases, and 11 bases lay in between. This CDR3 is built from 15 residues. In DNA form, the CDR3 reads TGTGCCAGTAGTCTTCTAGCTGGTGGGGCCAACGTCCTGACTTTC. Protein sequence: CASSLLAGGANVLTF.

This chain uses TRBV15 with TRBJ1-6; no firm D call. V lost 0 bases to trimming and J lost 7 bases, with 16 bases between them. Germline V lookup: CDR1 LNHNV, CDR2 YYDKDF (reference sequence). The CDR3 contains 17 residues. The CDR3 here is CATSRDKFRGRNSPLHF. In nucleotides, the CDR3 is TGTGCCACCAGCAGAGATAAATTTAGAGGGAGAAATTCACCCCTCCACTTT.

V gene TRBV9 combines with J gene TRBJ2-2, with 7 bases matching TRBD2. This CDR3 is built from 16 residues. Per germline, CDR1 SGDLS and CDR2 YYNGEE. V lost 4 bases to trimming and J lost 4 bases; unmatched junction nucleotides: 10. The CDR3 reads CASSLTSSTCTGELFF. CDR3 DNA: TGTGCCAGCAGCTTGACTAGCTCGACCTGCACCGGGGAGCTGTTTTTT. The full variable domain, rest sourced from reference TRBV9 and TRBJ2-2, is DSGVTQTPKHLITATGQRVTLRCSPRSGDLSVYWYQQSLDQGLQFLIQYYNGEERAKGNILERFSAQQFPDLHSELNLSSLELGDSALYFCASSLTSSTCTGELFFGEGSRLTVL.

The CDR3 sequence: CASSRSGLGNEQFF. The DNA for the CDR3 is TGTGCCAGCAGCCGTAGCGGGTTAGGAAATGAGCAGTTCTTC. The chain employs TRBV27 and TRBJ2-1, with 7 bases that match TRBD2. There are 14 residues in the CDR3. Per the germline V gene, CDR1 is MNHEY and CDR2 is SMNVEV (reference sequence). With 6 bases clipped from V and 7 bases from J, the junction kept 9 bases outside the gene matches.

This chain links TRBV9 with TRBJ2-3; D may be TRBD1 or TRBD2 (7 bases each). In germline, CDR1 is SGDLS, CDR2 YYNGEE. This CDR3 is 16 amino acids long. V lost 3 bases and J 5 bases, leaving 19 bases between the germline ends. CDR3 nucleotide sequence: TGTGCCAGCAGCGCCTCGGGGGGACAGATAAGAGATACGCAGTATTTT. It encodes CASSASGGQIRDTQYF.

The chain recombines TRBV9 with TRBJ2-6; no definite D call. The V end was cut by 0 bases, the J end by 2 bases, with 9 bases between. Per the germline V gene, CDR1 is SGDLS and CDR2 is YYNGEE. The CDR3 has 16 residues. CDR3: CASSVDPSTGANVLTF. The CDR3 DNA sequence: TGTGCCAGCAGCGTAGACCCCTCCACTGGGGCCAACGTCCTGACTTTC.

CDR3 amino acids: CASSLAGDGGEKLFF. As DNA, the CDR3 is TGTGCCAGCAGCTTAGCAGGGGACGGTGGGGAAAAACTGTTTTTT. V is TRBV7-6 and J is TRBJ1-4, with D possibly TRBD1 on 5 matching bases. V lost 0 bases and J lost 8, with 13 bases in between. In germline, CDR1 is SGHVS, CDR2 FNYEAQ. The CDR3 totals 15 residues.

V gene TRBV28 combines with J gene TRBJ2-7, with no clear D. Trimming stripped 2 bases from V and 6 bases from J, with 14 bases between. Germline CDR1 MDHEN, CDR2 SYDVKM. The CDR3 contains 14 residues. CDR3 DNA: TGTGCCAGCAGTTTAAGAGACACCCTCTCCGAGCAGTACTTC. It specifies CASSLRDTLSEQYF.

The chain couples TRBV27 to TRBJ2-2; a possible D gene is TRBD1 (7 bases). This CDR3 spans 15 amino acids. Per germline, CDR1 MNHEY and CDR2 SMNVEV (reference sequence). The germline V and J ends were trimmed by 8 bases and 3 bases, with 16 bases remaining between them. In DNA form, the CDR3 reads TGTGCCAGCTGTTCAGGGGGGCTGGACACCGGGGAGCTGTTTTTT. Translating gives CASCSGGLDTGELFF.

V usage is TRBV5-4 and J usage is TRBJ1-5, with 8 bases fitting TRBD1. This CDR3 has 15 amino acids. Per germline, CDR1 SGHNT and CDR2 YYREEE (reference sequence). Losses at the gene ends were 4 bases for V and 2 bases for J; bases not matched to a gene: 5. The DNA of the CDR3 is TGTGCCAGCAGCCCCGGGACAGGTGGCAATCAGCCCCAGCATTTT. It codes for CASSPGTGGNQPQHF.

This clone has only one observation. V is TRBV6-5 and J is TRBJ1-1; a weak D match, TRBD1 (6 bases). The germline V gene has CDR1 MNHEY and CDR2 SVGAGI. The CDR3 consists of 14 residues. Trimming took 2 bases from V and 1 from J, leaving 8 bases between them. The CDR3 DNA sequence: TGTGCCAGCAGTTACGGGACAACGAACACTGAAGCTTTCTTT. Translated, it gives CASSYGTTNTEAFF.

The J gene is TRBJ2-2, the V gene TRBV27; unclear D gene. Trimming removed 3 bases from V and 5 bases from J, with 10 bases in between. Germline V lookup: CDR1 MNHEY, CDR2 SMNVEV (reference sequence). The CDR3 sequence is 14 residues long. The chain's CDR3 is CASSFGGGTGELFF. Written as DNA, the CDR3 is TGTGCCAGCAGTTTCGGCGGTGGGACCGGGGAGCTGTTTTTT.

CDR3 DNA: TGTGCCAGCAGCTTAGTAGGGGGTCCCAATCAGCCCCAGCATTTT. As protein: CASSLVGGPNQPQHF. J is TRBJ1-5 and V is TRBV7-6; D perhaps matches TRBD1 (6 bases). Trimming took 1 base from V and 3 from J, leaving 10 bases between them. In germline, CDR1 is SGHVS, CDR2 FNYEAQ. The CDR3 spans 15 residues.